The clone carrying this T cell receptor (beta chain) was detected ten times or more. Building of the TCR beta libraries involved iRepertoire HTBI primers and Arm-PCR of CDR3 regions. TCRdb re-called the multiplex PCR reads through MiXCR, storing one row per CDR3 protein. The sample yields 420,000 or so distinct CDR3 sequences, about 17% seen once. As for time point: newly diagnosed GD, antithyroid drugs for less than 3 months. Scientists built the TCR library using RNA that was extracted from PBMCs. The data were taken from a study of regulatory T cells in long-lasting Graves disease. Study context: The study enrolled newly diagnosed Graves' patients on antithyroid drugs under 3 months.

The same specimen was also included in a second study, on T cells in Graves' hyperthyroidism and ophthalmopathy. This second study says: Diagnostic decisions used clinical symptoms, serum thyroxine and TRAb, thyroid ultrasound and orbital computed tomography. An initial round of RT-PCR targeting the TCR CDR3 relied on the HTBI primer set.

The receptor was isolated from a young woman with Graves disease. The sequenced sample was peripheral blood mononuclear cells (PBMCs), obtained at new diagnosis, from a patient treated with antithyroid drugs.

The CDR3: CASSLSSWGTSGYTF. CDR3 DNA: TGTGCCAGCAGTTTATCGTCTTGGGGGACATCTGGCTACACCTTC. The chain has TRBV28 and TRBJ1-2; the D gene is possibly TRBD1 (6 bases). This CDR3 is 15 amino acids long. V was trimmed by 1 base and J by 7 bases, leaving 16 bases between them. Germline CDR1 reads MDHEN; CDR2 reads SYDVKM.